These 27 T cell receptor beta chains originate from one sample sequenced in a study of identical twins. TCRdb reprocessed the 5' RACE reads via MiXCR and lists one record per CDR3 protein. The sample consists of 1.5 million or so distinct CDR3 sequences, about 32% of them appearing once. The sequenced sample consisted of cord blood. The receptors come from a newborn girl in good health.

The genes are TRBV15 and TRBJ1-1; D might be TRBD1 (5 bases). Deletions cut 9 bases from V and 4 bases from J, with 15 bases between. The CDR3 spans 13 residues. Germline values: CDR1 LNHNV, CDR2 YYDKDF (reference sequence). The CDR3 loop is CATTQRGGTEAFF. The CDR3 DNA follows: TGTGCCACTACCCAGAGGGGAGGCACTGAAGCTTTCTTT.

This clonotype was seen only a few times. The genes are TRBV4-2 and TRBJ2-5, with 7 bases identical to TRBD2. The CDR3 has 18 residues. Germline CDR1 is LGHNA and CDR2 is YNFKEQ. V gave up 0 bases and J gave up 3 bases; unmatched junction bases: 13. The CDR3: CASSQEGLSGGGKETQYF. The CDR3 coding sequence is TGTGCCAGCAGCCAAGAAGGATTATCTGGCGGGGGTAAAGAGACCCAGTACTTC.

This chain joins TRBV5-5 and TRBJ1-1; D gene unclear. CDR1 is SGHKS, CDR2 YYEKEE, per germline (reference sequence). Trimming removed 1 base at V and 2 bases at J, with 12 bases between. The CDR3 runs 15 residues. The CDR3 is CASSLWVVSNTEAFF. The CDR3 DNA is TGTGCCAGCAGCTTGTGGGTTGTGAGTAACACTGAAGCTTTCTTT.

This clonotype has more than one count but fewer than ten. The chain combines TRBV28 with TRBJ2-3; D unresolved. CDR1 and CDR2 (germline): MDHEN, SYDVKM. CDR3 length equals 14 residues. V dropped 3 bases and J dropped 6 bases, with 13 bases sitting between them. DNA for the CDR3: TGTGCCAGCAGTTTGTTTAGATGTCCCGATACGCAGTATTTT. Protein sequence: CASSLFRCPDTQYF. The full variable domain, its missing parts supplied by reference TRBV28 and TRBJ2-3, is DVKVTQSSRYLVKRTGEKVFLECVQDMDHENMFWYRQDPGLGLRLIYFSYDVKMKEKGDIPEGYSVSREKKERFSLILESASTNQTSMYLCASSLFRCPDTQYFGPGTRLTVL.

The chain has TRBV3-1 and TRBJ2-7; 7 nucleotides align to TRBD2. V dropped 1 base and J dropped 7; count of bases not matched to a gene: 16. Germline CDR1 reads LGHDT; CDR2 reads YNNKEL (reference sequence). This CDR3 contains 17 residues. The CDR3 protein is CASSQVRRAGDYNEQYF. The DNA of the CDR3 is TGTGCCAGCAGCCAAGTTCGACGGGCGGGGGACTACAATGAGCAGTACTTC.

The rearrangement uses TRBV20-1 and TRBJ2-7; D not resolved. V lost 5 bases to trimming and J lost 2 bases, with 13 bases between them. CDR1 and CDR2 from the germline V gene are DFQATT and SNEGSKA (reference sequence). The CDR3 is 13 residues long. CDR3 DNA sequence: TGCAGTGCTCTGGAGCCCCGGGCCTACGAGCAGTACTTC. Amino acid sequence: CSALEPRAYEQYF.

About this clonotype itself: A read error is possible here, since a much larger clone lies one base away. This rearrangement joins TRBV12-3 or TRBV12-4 to TRBJ2-7; tentatively, D is TRBD2 (5 bases). The CDR3 loop spans 13 amino acids. This chain's CDR3 is CASGFTSGYEQYF. CDR3 DNA sequence: TGTGCCAGCGGTTTTACCAGCGGATACGAGCAGTACTTC.

This clonotype was counted a few times. The V and J genes are TRBV12-3 or TRBV12-4 and TRBJ1-2; D is perhaps TRBD1 (6 bases). The CDR3 contains 13 residues. Trimming took off 5 bases at V and 4 bases at J, with 11 bases between the two ends. In DNA form, the CDR3 reads TGTGCCAGCAGTACAGGGTCTACCTATGGCTACACCTTC. Protein: CASSTGSTYGYTF.

This clonotype was counted between two and nine times. The chain has TRBV29-1 and TRBJ1-1; 7 nucleotides match TRBD1. The length of the CDR3 is 12 residues. From germline, CDR1 is SQVTM and CDR2 ANQGSEA. The trim removed 6 bases at V and 10 bases at J, leaving 11 bases unmatched. The CDR3 coding sequence is TGCAGCGTCGAGAAGCCAGGGGGGAGAGCTTTCTTT. It specifies CSVEKPGGRAFF.

The chain combines TRBV20-1 with TRBJ2-2, with a weak D call TRBD2 (6 bases). CDR1 is DFQATT and CDR2 is SNEGSKA in the germline V gene (reference sequence). V lost 4 bases and J 4 bases, leaving 13 bases between the germline ends. The CDR3 covers 14 residues. CDR3 DNA: TGCAGTGCTAAAACGGGGGTTACCACCGGGGAGCTGTTTTTT. This encodes CSAKTGVTTGELFF.

This sequence joins TRBV13 and TRBJ1-2; no firm D call. CDR3 length: 16 residues. Trimming pared 3 bases from V and 5 bases from J, leaving 19 bases between. The germline V gene has CDR1 PRHDT and CDR2 FYEKMQ (reference sequence). CDR3 in DNA: TGTGCCAGCAGCTTCATAAGGAGCCCCTCACCTTATGGCTACACCTTC. It translates to CASSFIRSPSPYGYTF.

The rearrangement links TRBV13 to TRBJ2-5, with TRBD2 matching over 10 bases. TRBJ2-7 explains the end of the DNA better; the J call may be wrong. CDR3 length equals 15 residues. Germline assignment: CDR1 PRHDT and CDR2 FYEKMQ (reference sequence). For the CDR3, the DNA is TGTGCCAGCAGCCGCCCAACTAGCGGGACGTACGAGCAGTACTTC. Amino acids: CASSRPTSGTYEQYF.

This chain connects TRBV3-1 to TRBJ2-5, with 12 bases that match TRBD2. This CDR3 is built from 16 residues. With V trimmed by 1 base and J by 6 bases, 6 bases remained unmatched. Germline V gene data show CDR1 as LGHDT and CDR2 as YNNKEL (reference sequence). CDR3 DNA sequence: TGTGCCAGCAGCCAAGTCCTAGCGGGGGGGCCCCAGACCCAGTACTTC. The encoded protein is CASSQVLAGGPQTQYF.

The chain combines TRBV3-1 with TRBJ1-5; the match to TRBD1 covers 11 bases. Germline V gene lookup returns CDR1 LGHDT and CDR2 YNNKEL (reference sequence). The CDR3 spans 16 residues. J lost 4 bases, V lost 6 bases, and 8 bases had no gene match. The CDR3 sequence: CASSLSGQGANQPQHF. Here the CDR3 DNA reads TGTGCCAGCAGTCTAAGTGGACAGGGGGCAAATCAGCCCCAGCATTTT. Variable domain in full (rest from reference TRBV3-1 and TRBJ1-5): DTAVSQTPKYLVTQMGNDKSIKCEQNLGHDTMYWYKQDSKKFLKIMFSYNNKELIINETVPNRFSPKSPDKAHLNLHINSLELGDSAVYFCASSLSGQGANQPQHFGDGTRLSIL.

The V call is TRBV20-1, the J call TRBJ1-4; the D gene is possibly TRBD1 (6 bases). Trimming removed 0 bases from V and 7 bases from J, with 12 bases in between. This CDR3 contains 14 residues. Germline-derived CDR1 and CDR2 are DFQATT and SNEGSKA (reference sequence). CDR3 DNA: TGCAGTGCTAGAGATGCGGGGGGCGTTGAAAAACTGTTTTTT. Its protein is CSARDAGGVEKLFF.

With regard to this clonotype: The germline gene is not matched at one end of the junction; a read error may be the cause. The chain uses TRBV6-1 and TRBJ1-1, with a weak D call TRBD1 (6 bases). Germline CDR1 is MNHNS and CDR2 is SASEGT. The CDR3 length is 13 residues. CDR3 protein: CASSTRQDTGAFF. The CDR3 DNA reads TGTGCCAGCAGTACCAGACAGGACACTGGAGCTTTCTTT.

This clonotype showed up just a few times. This CDR3 reads CASSFSNPDSSPLHF. CDR3 DNA sequence: TGTGCCAGCAGCTTCAGCAACCCGGACTCTTCGCCCCTCCACTTT. V and J are TRBV5-5 and TRBJ1-6, with no clear D. Per the germline V gene, CDR1 is SGHKS and CDR2 is YYEKEE (reference sequence). The V end was cut by 2 bases, the J end by 13 bases, with 19 bases between. The CDR3 covers 15 residues.

The V gene is TRBV6-6, the J gene TRBJ2-3, with a tentative D call TRBD2 (6 bases). V was cut by 6 bases and J by 0 bases, with 16 bases left in between. The length of the CDR3 is 16 residues. Per germline, CDR1 MNHNY and CDR2 SVGAGI (reference sequence). The CDR3: CASSRLATQSTDTQYF. DNA of the CDR3: TGTGCCAGCAGCCGTCTAGCGACCCAGAGCACAGATACGCAGTATTTT.

This sequence joins TRBV20-1 and TRBJ1-1, with a weak D call TRBD1 (5 bases). The CDR3 sequence is 14 residues long. Germline V lookup: CDR1 DFQATT, CDR2 SNEGSKA (reference sequence). V was shortened by 0 bases and J by 1 base, with 9 bases between the two germline ends. The CDR3 is CSAREFTGNTEAFF. In nucleotides, the CDR3 is TGCAGTGCTAGAGAGTTTACAGGGAACACTGAAGCTTTCTTT.

This clonotype was detected once. It may be a read error: a sequence one base away is much more abundant. The V gene is TRBV12-3 or TRBV12-4, the J gene TRBJ2-1; 14 nucleotides align to TRBD2. This CDR3 is built from 15 residues. Here the CDR3 reads CVSSSGTSGSNEQFF. In DNA, the CDR3 is TGTGTCAGCAGTTCCGGGACTAGCGGGAGCAATGAGCAGTTCTTC.

This clonotype has more than one count but fewer than ten. The CDR3 loop is CASSTRQDNEKLFF. The CDR3 DNA is TGCGCCAGCAGTACCCGACAGGATAATGAAAAACTGTTTTTT. The gene calls are TRBV10-2 and TRBJ1-4; TRBD1 is a possible D gene (6 bases). Germline V gives CDR1 WSHSY, CDR2 SAAADI. V was clipped by 5 bases and J by 4 bases, with 11 bases between them. The CDR3 extends over 14 amino acids.

The chain employs TRBV2 and TRBJ2-5; 12 bases line up with TRBD2. The CDR3 loop spans 15 amino acids. V was pared by 8 bases and J by 11 bases, with 15 bases of the junction left unmatched. CDR1 and CDR2 (germline): SNHLY, FYNNEI. For the CDR3, the DNA is TGTGCCAGCTTCCCGACTAGCGGGAGTTACAATGAGCAGTACTTC. Translation: CASFPTSGSYNEQYF.

This chain uses TRBV28 with TRBJ1-2; D is unresolved. Germline CDR1 MDHEN, CDR2 SYDVKM. The CDR3 is made up of 13 amino acids. Trimming took 5 bases from V and 4 from J, leaving 11 bases between them. The CDR3 coding sequence is TGTGCCAGCAGTCCTAGGGCCCGCTATGGCTACACCTTC. Translated: CASSPRARYGYTF.

This rearrangement joins TRBV12-3 or TRBV12-4 to TRBJ2-1, with D unclear. Trimming removed 4 bases at V and 9 bases at J, with 16 bases between. CDR3 length equals 14 residues. This chain's CDR3 is CASSSINTIGEQFF. CDR3 nucleotides: TGTGCCAGCAGTTCGATAAACACTATAGGTGAGCAGTTCTTC.

This chain links TRBV4-1 with TRBJ2-5; the match to TRBD2 covers 12 bases. J lost 5 bases, V lost 4 bases, and 11 bases had no gene match. In germline, CDR1 is MGHRA, CDR2 YSYEKL. This CDR3 is built from 17 residues. In DNA form, the CDR3 reads TGCGCCAGCAGCCTCGGACTAGCGGGGTCGATGACGGAGACCCAGTACTTC. Protein sequence: CASSLGLAGSMTETQYF.

A few counts support this clonotype. The CDR3 spells CASSYSPKNTEAFF. The DNA of the CDR3 is TGTGCCAGCAGTTACTCACCAAAGAACACTGAAGCTTTCTTT. The chain couples TRBV6-5 to TRBJ1-1; no clear D. Trimming took off 0 bases at V and 1 base at J, with 6 bases between the two ends. This CDR3 spans 14 amino acids. Looked up from germline, CDR1 is MNHEY and CDR2 is SVGAGI.

Many counts were recorded for this clonotype. CDR3 DNA: TGTGCCAGCGGATGGACTAGCAGTTACAATGAGCAGTTCTTC. Protein sequence: CASGWTSSYNEQFF. The chain joins TRBV2 to TRBJ2-1, with 8 nucleotides matching TRBD2. CDR1 is SNHLY and CDR2 is FYNNEI in the germline V gene. The CDR3 runs to 14 residues. V dropped 8 bases and J dropped 4; count of bases not matched to a gene: 7.